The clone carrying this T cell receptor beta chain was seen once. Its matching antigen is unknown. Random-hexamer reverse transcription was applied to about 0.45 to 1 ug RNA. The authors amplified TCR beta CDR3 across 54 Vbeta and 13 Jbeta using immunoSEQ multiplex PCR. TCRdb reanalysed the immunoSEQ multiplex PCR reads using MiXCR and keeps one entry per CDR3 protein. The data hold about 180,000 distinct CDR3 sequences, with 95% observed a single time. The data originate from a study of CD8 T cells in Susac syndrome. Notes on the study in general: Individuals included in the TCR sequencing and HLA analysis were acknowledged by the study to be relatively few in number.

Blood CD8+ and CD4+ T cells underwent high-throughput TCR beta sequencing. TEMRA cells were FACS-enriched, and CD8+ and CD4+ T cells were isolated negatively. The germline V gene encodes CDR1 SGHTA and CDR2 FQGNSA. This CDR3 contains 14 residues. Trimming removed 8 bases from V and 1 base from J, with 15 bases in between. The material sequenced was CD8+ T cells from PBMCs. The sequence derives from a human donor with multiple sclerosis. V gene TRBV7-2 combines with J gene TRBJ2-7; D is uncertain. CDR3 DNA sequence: TGTGCCAGCGCCCTCCCAGGTCCATCCTACGAGCAGTACTTC. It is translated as CASALPGPSYEQYF. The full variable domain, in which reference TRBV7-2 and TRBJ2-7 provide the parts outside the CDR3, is GAGVSQSPSNKVTEKGKDVELRCDPISGHTALYWYRQSLGQGLEFLIYFQGNSAPDKSGLPSDRFSAERTGGSVSTLTIQRTQQEDSAVYLCASALPGPSYEQYFGPGTRLTVT.